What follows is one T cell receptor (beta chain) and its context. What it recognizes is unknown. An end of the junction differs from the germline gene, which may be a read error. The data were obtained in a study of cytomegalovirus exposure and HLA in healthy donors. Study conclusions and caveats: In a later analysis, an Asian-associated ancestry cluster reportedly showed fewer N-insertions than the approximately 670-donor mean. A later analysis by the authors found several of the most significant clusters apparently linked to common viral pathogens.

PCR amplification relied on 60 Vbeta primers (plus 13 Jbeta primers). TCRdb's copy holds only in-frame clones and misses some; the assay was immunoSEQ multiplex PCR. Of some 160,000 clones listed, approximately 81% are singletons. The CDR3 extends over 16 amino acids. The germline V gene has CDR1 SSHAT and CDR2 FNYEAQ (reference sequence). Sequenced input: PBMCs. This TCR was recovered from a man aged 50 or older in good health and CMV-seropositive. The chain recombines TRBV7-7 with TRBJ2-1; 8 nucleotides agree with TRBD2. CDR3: CASSPTGGGSYNEQFF. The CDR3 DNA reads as TGTGCTAGCAGCCCCACGGGGGGGGGTTCCTACAATGAGCAGTTCTTC. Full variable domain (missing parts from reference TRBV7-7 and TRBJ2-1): GAGVSQSPRYKVTKRGQDVTLRCDPISSHATLYWYQQALGQGPEFLTYFNYEAQPDKSGLPSDRFSAERPEGSISTLTIQRTEQRDSAMYRCASSPTGGGSYNEQFFGPGTRLTVL.